This TCR beta chain was captured in a study of human T cells and chemical hapten exposure. Overall study: Patches that contained 0.01% DPC were applied to the upper back and read at 6 days.

Documented time point: pre-sensitization, week 0. Described treatment: therapeutic diphenylcyclopropenone sensitization with weekly scalp DPC. Blood, whole and unfractionated, served as the source for total RNA extraction. TCRdb independently ran MiXCR on the RACE reads; one entry per CDR3 protein. The data show 180,000 or so distinct CDR3 sequences, roughly 30% seen once. This CDR3 spans 14 amino acids. Losses at the gene ends were 3 bases for V and 6 bases for J; bases not matched to a gene: 7. Germline V gene lookup returns CDR1 SGHRS and CDR2 YFSETQ. The rearrangement joins TRBV5-1 to TRBJ1-1, with 8 bases lining up with TRBD1. The source of this sequence is a woman aged 30 to 39 with alopecia areata. Some clones in this sample may be carry-over from other donors' samples. Here the sequenced sample was whole blood, taken in connection with sensitization to the hapten diphenylcyclopropenone (DPC). The CDR3 sequence is CASSSGGDWAEAFF. The DNA of the CDR3 is TGCGCCAGCAGCTCAGGGGGCGATTGGGCTGAAGCTTTCTTT. Filled out from reference TRBV5-1 and TRBJ1-1, the complete variable domain reads KAGVTQTPRYLIKTRGQQVTLSCSPISGHRSVSWYQQTPGQGLQFLFEYFSETQRNKGNFPGRFSGRQFSNSRSEMNVSTLELGDSALYLCASSSGGDWAEAFFGQGTRLTVV.